The clone carrying this T cell receptor (beta chain) came up a few times. The sample belongs to a study of T-cell memory formation after mild COVID-19. At the level of the study: For the most part, TCR clusters were specific to one donor.

TCRdb recomputed calls from the 5' RACE reads with MiXCR, one row per CDR3 protein. The sample holds tens of thousands of distinct CDR3 sequences; approximately 30% are singletons and the top ten take roughly 45%. The CDR3 totals 12 residues. Between the trimmed V and J ends, which lost 4 bases and 6 bases, there was a span of 11 bases. Germline loops: CDR1 SQVTM, CDR2 ANQGSEA. What was sequenced was PBMCs or a T cell subset sorted from them (not recorded which). The genes are TRBV29-1 and TRBJ2-3, with D tentatively TRBD1 or TRBD2 (5 bases each). The receptor was isolated from a man aged 18 to 30 who had mild COVID-19 (a few samples of this study predate the infection). Cell type and time point are not known. The DNA of the CDR3 is TGCAGCGTTGGAGTAGGGGAGGATACGCAGTATTTT. Translated: CSVGVGEDTQYF.